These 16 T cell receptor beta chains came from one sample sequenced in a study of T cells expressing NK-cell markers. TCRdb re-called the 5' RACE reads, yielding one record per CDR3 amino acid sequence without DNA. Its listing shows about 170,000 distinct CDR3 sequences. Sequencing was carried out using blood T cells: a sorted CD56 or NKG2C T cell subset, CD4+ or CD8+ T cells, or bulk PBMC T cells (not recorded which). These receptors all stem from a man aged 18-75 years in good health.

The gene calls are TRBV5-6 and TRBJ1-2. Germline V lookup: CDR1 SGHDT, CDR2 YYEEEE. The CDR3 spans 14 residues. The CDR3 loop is CASSWSTAGDGYTF.

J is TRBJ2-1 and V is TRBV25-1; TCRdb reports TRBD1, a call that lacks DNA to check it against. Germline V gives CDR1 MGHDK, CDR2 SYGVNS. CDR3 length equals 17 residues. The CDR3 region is CATPSANQGAIMNEQFF.

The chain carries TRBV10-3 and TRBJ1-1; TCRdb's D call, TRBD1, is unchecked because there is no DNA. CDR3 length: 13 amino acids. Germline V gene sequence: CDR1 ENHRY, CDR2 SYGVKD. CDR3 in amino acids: CAISVDSRQAAFF.

CDR3 sequence: CASSLEGSRYNEQFF. The chain recombines TRBV5-1 with TRBJ2-1; the D gene TCRdb calls, TRBD2, cannot be checked with no DNA. Germline V gene data show CDR1 as SGHRS and CDR2 as YFSETQ. This CDR3 contains 15 residues.

This chain's CDR3 is CASSPYIGPQNEQYF. The rearrangement uses TRBV7-9 and TRBJ2-7; TCRdb gives TRBD1 as the D gene, but with no DNA this cannot be confirmed. The CDR3 sequence is 15 residues long. The germline V gene encodes CDR1 SEHNR and CDR2 FQNEAQ (reference sequence).

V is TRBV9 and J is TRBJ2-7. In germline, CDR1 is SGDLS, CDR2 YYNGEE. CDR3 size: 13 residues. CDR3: CASSVGGTSEQYF.

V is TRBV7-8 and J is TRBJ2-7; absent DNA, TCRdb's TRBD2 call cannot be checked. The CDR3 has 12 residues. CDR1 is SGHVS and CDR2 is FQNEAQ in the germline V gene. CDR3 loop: CASSPTSAEQYF.

The CDR3 sequence: CATSAGGSSNEQFF. The rearrangement links TRBV6-4 to TRBJ2-1; TCRdb proposes TRBD2, but this gene call is untestable without DNA. Germline CDR1 MRHNA, CDR2 SNTAGT. The CDR3 has 14 residues.

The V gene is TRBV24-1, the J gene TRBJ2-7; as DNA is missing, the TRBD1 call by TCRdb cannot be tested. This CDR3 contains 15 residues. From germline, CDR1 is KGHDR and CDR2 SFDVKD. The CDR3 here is CATSDFGDRGYEQYF.

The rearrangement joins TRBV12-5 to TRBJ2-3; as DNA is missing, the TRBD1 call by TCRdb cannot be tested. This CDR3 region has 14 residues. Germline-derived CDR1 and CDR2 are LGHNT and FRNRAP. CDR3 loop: CASGLAGGADTQYF.

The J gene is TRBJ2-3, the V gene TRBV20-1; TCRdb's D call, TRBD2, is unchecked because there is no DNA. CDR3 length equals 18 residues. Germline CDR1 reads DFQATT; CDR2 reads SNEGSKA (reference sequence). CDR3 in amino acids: CSARDLFSPGRSTDTQYF.

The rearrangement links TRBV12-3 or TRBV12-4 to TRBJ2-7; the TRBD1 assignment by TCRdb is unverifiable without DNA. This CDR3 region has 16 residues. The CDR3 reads CASSLQVDITSYEQYF.

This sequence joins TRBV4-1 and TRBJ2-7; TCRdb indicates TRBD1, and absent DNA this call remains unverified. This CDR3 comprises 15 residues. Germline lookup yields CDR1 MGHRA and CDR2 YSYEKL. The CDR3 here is CASSQVATGTYEQYF.

CDR3: CASRTGTGGNYGYTF. This chain joins TRBV5-1 and TRBJ1-2; TCRdb lists TRBD1, though no DNA is available to test this call. CDR1 SGHRS and CDR2 YFSETQ come from the germline V gene. The CDR3 has 15 residues.

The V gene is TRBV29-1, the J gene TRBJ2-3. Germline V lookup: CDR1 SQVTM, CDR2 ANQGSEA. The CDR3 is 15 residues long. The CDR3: CSVEVRVNTTDTQYF.

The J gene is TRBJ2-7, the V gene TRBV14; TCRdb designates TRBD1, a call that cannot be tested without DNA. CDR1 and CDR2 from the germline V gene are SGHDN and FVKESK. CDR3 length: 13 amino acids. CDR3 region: CASSQALGGEQYF.